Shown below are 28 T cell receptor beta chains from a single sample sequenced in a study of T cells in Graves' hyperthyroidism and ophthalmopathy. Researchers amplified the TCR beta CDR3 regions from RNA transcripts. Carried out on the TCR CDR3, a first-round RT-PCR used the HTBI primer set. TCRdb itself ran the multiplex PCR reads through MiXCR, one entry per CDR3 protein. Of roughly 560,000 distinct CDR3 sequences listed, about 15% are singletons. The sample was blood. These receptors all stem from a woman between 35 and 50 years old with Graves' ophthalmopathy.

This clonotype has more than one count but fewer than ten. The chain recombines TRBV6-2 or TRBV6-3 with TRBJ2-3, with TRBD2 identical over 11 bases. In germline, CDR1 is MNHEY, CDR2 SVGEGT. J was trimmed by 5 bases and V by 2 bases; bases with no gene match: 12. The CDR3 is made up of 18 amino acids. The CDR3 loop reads CASSYPSLSSGRLDTQYF. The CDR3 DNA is TGTGCCAGCAGTTACCCCAGCCTTTCTAGCGGGAGGTTAGATACGCAGTATTTT.

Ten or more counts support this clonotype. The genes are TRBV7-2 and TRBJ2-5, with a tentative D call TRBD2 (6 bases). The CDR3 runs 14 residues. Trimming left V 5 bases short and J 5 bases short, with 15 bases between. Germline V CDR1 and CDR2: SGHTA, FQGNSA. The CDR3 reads CASSARRGWETQYF. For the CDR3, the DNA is TGTGCCAGCAGCGCCAGGAGGGGCTGGGAGACCCAGTACTTC.

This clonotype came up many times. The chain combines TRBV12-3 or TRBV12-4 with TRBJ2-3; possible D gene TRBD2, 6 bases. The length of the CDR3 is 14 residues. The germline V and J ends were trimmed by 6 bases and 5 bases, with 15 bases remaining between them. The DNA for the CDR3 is TGTGCCAGCAGGGAGAGCGGAGGGGTAGATACGCAGTATTTT. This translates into CASRESGGVDTQYF.

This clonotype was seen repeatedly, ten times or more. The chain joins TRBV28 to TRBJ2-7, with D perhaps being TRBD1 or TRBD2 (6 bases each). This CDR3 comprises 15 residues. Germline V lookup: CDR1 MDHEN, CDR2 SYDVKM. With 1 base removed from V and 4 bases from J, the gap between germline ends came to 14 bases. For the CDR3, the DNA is TGTGCCAGCAGTTTATCGGGCCGGGGGCTTTACGAGCAGTACTTC. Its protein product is CASSLSGRGLYEQYF.

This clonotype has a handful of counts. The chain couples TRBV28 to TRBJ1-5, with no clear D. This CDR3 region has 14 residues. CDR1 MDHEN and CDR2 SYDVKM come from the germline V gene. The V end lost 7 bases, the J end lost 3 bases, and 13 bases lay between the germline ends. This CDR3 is CASIQSRPNQPQHF. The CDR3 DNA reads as TGTGCCAGCATTCAGTCCAGACCCAATCAGCCCCAGCATTTT.

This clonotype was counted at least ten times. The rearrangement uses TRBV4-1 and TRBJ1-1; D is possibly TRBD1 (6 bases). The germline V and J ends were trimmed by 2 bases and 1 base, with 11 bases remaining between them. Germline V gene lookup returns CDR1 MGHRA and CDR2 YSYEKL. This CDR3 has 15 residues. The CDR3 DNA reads TGCGCCAGCAGCCAAATATTGACAGGGAACACTGAAGCTTTCTTT. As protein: CASSQILTGNTEAFF.

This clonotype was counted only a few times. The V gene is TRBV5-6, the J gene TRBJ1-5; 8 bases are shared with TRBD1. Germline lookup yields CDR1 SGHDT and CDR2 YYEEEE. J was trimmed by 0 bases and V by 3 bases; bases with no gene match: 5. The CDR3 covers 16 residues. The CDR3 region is CASSSGTGVSNQPQHF. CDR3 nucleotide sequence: TGTGCCAGCAGCTCGGGGACAGGAGTTAGCAATCAGCCCCAGCATTTT.

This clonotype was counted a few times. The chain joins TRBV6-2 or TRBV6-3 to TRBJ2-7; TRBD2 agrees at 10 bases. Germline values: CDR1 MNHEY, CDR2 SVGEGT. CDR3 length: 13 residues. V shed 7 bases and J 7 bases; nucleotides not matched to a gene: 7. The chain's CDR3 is CASTRKLAGEQYF. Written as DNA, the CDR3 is TGTGCCAGCACCCGGAAACTAGCGGGAGAGCAGTACTTC.

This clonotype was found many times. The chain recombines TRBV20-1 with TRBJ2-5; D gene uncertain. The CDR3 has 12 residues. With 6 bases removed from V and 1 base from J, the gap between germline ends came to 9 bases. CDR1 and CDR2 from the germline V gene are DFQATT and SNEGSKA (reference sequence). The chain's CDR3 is CSATGTQETQYF. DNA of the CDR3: TGCAGTGCCACTGGTACCCAAGAGACCCAGTACTTC.

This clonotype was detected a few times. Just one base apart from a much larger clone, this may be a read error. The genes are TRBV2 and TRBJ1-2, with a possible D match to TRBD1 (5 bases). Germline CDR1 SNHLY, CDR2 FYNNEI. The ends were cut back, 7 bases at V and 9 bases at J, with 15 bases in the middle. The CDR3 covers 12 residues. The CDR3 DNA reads TGTGCCAGCAATCAACAGGATCGGAGCTACACCTTC. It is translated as CASNQQDRSYTF.

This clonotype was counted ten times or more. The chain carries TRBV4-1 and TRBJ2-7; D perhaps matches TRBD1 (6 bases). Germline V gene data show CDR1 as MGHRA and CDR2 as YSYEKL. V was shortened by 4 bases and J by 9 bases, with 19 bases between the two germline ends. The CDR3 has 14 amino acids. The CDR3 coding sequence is TGCGCCAGCAGCCCTATAATCGCCGGGACAACGCAGTACTTC. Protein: CASSPIIAGTTQYF.

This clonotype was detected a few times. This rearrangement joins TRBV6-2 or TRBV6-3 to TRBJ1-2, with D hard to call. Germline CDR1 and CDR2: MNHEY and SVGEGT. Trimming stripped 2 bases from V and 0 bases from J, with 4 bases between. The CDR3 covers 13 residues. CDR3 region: CASSYNPNYGYTF. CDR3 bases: TGTGCCAGCAGTTACAACCCTAACTATGGCTACACCTTC.

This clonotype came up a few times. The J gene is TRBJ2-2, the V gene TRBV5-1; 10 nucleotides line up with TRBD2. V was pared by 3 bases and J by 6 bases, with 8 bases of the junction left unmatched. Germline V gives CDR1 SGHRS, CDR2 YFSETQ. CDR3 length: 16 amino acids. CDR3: CASSSRLAGVSGELFF. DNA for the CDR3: TGCGCCAGCAGCTCCCGTCTAGCGGGAGTTTCCGGGGAGCTGTTTTTT. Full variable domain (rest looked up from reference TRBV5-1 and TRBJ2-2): KAGVTQTPRYLIKTRGQQVTLSCSPISGHRSVSWYQQTPGQGLQFLFEYFSETQRNKGNFPGRFSGRQFSNSRSEMNVSTLELGDSALYLCASSSRLAGVSGELFFGEGSRLTVL.

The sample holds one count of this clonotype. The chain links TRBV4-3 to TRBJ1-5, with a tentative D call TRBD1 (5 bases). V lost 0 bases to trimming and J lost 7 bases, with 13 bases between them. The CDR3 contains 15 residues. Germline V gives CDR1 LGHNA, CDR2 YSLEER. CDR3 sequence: CASSQDIRGSQPQHF. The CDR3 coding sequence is TGCGCCAGCAGCCAAGATATCCGGGGGTCACAGCCCCAGCATTTT.

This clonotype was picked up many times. The CDR3 loop reads CSVGGTLLPLSLYGYTF. The CDR3 bases are TGCAGCGTTGGTGGGACGCTGCTACCGTTATCCCTTTATGGCTACACCTTC. The chain couples TRBV29-1 to TRBJ1-2; tentatively, D is TRBD1 (5 bases). V lost 4 bases and J 5 bases, leaving 26 bases between the germline ends. The germline gives CDR1 SQVTM, CDR2 ANQGSEA. This CDR3 contains 17 residues.

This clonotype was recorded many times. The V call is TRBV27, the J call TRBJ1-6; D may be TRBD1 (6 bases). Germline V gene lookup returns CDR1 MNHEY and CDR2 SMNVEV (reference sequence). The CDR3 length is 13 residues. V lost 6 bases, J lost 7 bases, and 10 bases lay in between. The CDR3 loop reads CASSHDRNSPLHF. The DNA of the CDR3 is TGTGCCAGCAGCCACGACAGGAATTCACCCCTCCACTTT.

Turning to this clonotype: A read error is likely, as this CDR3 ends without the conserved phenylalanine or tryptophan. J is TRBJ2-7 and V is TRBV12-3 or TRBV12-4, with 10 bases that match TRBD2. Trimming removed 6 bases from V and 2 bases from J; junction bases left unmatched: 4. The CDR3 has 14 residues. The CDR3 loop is CASRTSGRPYEQYL. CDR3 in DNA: TGTGCCAGCAGGACTAGCGGGCGTCCCTACGAGCAGTACCTC.

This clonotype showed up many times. The DNA of the CDR3 is TGCAGCGTTGTGGTACCCGGAGAAGCTTTCTTT. Its translation is CSVVVPGEAFF. This chain joins TRBV29-1 and TRBJ1-1; D is unresolved. Trimming pared 4 bases from V and 8 bases from J, leaving 11 bases between. This CDR3 is built from 11 residues. CDR1 is SQVTM and CDR2 is ANQGSEA in the germline V gene.

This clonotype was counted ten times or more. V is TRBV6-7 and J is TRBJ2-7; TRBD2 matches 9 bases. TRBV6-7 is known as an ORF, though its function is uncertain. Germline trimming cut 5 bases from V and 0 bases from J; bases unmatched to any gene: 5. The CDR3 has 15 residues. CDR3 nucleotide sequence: TGTGCCAGCAGTACCGGGACTAGCCCCTCCTACGAGCAGTACTTC. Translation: CASSTGTSPSYEQYF.

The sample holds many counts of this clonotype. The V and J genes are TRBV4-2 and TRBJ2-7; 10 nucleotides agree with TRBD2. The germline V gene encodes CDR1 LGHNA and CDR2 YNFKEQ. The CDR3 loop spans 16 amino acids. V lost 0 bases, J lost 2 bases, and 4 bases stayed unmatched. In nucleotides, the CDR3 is TGTGCCAGCAGCCAAGAGGTGCTAGCGGGAGCCTACGAGCAGTACTTC. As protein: CASSQEVLAGAYEQYF.

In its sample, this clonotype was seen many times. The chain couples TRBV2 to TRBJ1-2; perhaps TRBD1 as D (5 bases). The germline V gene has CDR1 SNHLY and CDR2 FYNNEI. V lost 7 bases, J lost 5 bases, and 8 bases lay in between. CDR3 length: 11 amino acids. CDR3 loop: CASIQEYGYTF. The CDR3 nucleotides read TGTGCCAGCATACAGGAATATGGCTACACCTTC.

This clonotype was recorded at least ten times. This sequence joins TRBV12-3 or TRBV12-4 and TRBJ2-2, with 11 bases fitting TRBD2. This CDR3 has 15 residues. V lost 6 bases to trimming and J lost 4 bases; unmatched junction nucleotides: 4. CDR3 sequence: CASRLSGRGTGELFF. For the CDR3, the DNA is TGTGCCAGCAGACTTAGCGGGAGGGGCACCGGGGAGCTGTTTTTT.

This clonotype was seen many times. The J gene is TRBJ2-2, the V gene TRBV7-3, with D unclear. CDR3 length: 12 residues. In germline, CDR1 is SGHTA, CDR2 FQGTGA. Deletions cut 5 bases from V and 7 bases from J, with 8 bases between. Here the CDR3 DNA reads TGTGCCAGCAGCCCACGTGGCGGGGAGCTGTTTTTT. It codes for CASSPRGGELFF.

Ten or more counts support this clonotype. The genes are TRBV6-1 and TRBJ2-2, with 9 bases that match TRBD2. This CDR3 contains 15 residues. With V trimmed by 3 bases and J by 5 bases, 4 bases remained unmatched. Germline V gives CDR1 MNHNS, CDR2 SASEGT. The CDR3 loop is CASSENSGRTGELFF. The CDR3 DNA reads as TGTGCCAGCAGTGAGAATAGCGGGAGAACCGGGGAGCTGTTTTTT.

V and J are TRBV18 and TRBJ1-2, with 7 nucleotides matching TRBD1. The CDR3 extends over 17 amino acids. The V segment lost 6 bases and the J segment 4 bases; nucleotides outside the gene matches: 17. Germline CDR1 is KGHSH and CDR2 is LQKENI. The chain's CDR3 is CASSRGQGGPLGYGYTF. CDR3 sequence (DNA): TGTGCCAGCTCTAGGGGCCAGGGGGGCCCGCTCGGCTATGGCTACACCTTC.

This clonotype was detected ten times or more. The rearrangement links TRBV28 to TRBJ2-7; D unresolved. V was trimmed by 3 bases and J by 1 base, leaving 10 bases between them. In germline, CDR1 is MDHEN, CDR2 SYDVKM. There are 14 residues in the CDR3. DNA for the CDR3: TGTGCCAGCAGTTTCGACACGGGTTCCTACGAGCAGTACTTC. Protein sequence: CASSFDTGSYEQYF.

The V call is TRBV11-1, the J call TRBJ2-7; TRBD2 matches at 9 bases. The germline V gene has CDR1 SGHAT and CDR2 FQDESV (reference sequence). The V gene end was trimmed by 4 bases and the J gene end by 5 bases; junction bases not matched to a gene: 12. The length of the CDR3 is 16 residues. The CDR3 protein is CASSSEWVAGANEQYF. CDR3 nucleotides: TGTGCCAGCAGCTCCGAGTGGGTAGCGGGAGCAAACGAGCAGTACTTC.

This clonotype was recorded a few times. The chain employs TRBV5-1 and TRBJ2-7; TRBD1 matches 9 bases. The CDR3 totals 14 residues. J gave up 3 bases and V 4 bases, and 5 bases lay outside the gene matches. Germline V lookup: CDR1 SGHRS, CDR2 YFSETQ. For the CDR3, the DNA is TGCGCCAGCAGCACAGGGGACAGGGTCTACGAGCAGTACTTC. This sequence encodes CASSTGDRVYEQYF.